One T cell receptor beta chain is described in this entry. The sample originates from a study of shared clonotypes between healthy human individuals. For each subset, genomic DNA was distributed in equal portions over several immunoSEQ plates. Approximately 220 ng DNA, about 33,000 T cell genomes, went into each sorted-subset replicate PCR. The protocol was immunoSEQ multiplex PCR, while the TCRdb copy is restricted to in-frame clones and leaves out a portion. The sample holds some 1.5 million clones, 98% seen once. The CDR3 covers 15 residues. V gave up 1 base and J gave up 9 bases; unmatched junction bases: 9. Germline V gene data show CDR1 as KGHSH and CDR2 as LQKENI.

J is TRBJ2-1 and V is TRBV18, with TRBD2 identical over 7 bases. The sequence was obtained from a man younger than 40 in good health. Sample: naive CD4+ T cells sorted from blood. Subset noted: CD45RA+ positively selected. The CDR3: CASSPLGGTGGEQFF. The CDR3 region has the DNA TGTGCCAGCTCACCACTAGGCGGGACGGGGGGTGAGCAGTTCTTC.